This T cell receptor beta chain was sequenced for a study of T cell repertoires in cytomegalovirus infection. Study outcomes and limitations: The cumulative frequency of public TCR beta families identified carriers of CMV plus the relevant HLA.

One entry per CDR3 protein, called by TCRdb with MiXCR from the reads. Of about 180,000 distinct CDR3 sequences listed, about an eighth are singletons. This CDR3 region has 15 residues. V trimming: 6 bases; J trimming: 7 bases; junction bases outside the gene matches: 4. The germline gives CDR1 MDHEN, CDR2 SYDVKM. Worth noting for this clonotype: The antigen remains unidentified.

This sequence originates from a human donor in good health (CMV status not recorded). Some clones in this sample may be carry-over from other donors' samples. The source material was PBMCs. V usage is TRBV28 and J usage is TRBJ2-1, with 15 bases that match TRBD2. This chain's CDR3 is CASSQGTSGGNEQFF. CDR3 in DNA: TGTGCCAGCAGCCAAGGGACTAGCGGGGGGAATGAGCAGTTCTTC.